This TCR beta chain originates from a study of identifying expanded T cells in peripheral blood. This table comes from immunoSEQ multiplex PCR, and its TCRdb copy is limited to in-frame clones, with some not included. Of around 78,000 clones listed, 84% are singletons. V was shortened by 4 bases and J by 6 bases, with 18 bases between the two germline ends. The CDR3 loop spans 14 amino acids. The V gene's germline CDR1 is SQVTM and CDR2 ANQGSEA. Comments on this clone: Its target is unknown.

Broader study findings: Over approximately two and four weeks, about 15 and 19 clones changed, versus around 1.2 between replicates. Clone count variance between roughly 2-week samples rose with total template count.

This clonotype was sampled from a person between 18 and 75 years old in good health. The sample was blood. V gene TRBV29-1 combines with J gene TRBJ1-2; TRBD1 might be the D (6 bases). DNA of the CDR3: TGCAGCGTTGCGGGGGGCCGGATAGACGATGGCTACACCTTC. This translates into CSVAGGRIDDGYTF.